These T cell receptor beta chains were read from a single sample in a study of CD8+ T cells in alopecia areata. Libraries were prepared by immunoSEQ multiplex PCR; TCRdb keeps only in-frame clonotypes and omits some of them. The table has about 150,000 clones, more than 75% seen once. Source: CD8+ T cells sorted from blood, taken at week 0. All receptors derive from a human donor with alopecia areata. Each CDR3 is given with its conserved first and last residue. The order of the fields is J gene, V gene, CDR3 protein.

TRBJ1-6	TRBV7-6	CASSTRQGPNSPLHF
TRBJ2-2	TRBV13	CASSPPGTAYVGELFF
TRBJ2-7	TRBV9	CASSDDSYEQYF
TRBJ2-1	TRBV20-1	CSATTGTSLFF
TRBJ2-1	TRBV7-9	CASSTPVPRFESYNEQFF
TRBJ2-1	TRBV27	CASSLISSYNEQFF
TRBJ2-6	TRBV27	CASSQSDGQGLQSGANVLTF
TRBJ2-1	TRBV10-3	CAISEATSSLDEQFF
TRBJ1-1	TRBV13	CASIISGYRNTEAFF
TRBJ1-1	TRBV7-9	CASSRESAEAFF
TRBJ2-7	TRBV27	CASSLQPTINEQYF
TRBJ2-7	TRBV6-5	CASSSQAYEQYF
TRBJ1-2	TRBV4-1	CASSQGQDSSDGYTF
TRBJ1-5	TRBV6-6	CASSLTGYQPQHF
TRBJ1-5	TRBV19	CASSWTEDSNQPQHF
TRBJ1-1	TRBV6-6	CASSYENTEAFF
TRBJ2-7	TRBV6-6	CASSYSIAEQYF
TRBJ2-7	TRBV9	CASSEGGVGYEQYF
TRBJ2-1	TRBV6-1	CASSDSDSYEQFF
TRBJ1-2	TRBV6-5	CASSKILDLAKGYTF
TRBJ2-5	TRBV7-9	CASSSPGLQETQYF
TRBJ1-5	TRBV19	CASSIVTLSNQPQHF
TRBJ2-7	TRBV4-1	CASSQARDYEQYF
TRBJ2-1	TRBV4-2	CASSQETSGSNEQFF
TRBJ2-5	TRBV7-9	CASSSGQGAGVRETQYF
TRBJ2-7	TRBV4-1	CASSQEPGPYEQYF
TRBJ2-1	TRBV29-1	CSVEDERGSYNEQFF
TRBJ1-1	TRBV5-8	CASSLRGTEAFF
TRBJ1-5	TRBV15	CATSRGAGGSNQPQHF
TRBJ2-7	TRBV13	CASSSRTGGSNEQYF
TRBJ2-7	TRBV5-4	CASSSYPYEQYF
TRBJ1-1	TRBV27	CASSPGQGTEAFF
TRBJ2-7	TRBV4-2	CASSEVASSYEQYF
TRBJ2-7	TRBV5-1	CASRRDGSYEQYF
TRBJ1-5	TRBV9	CASSAGTRNQPQHF
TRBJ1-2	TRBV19	CASSIPSSRVLDGYTF